These 25 T cell receptor beta chains came from one sample sequenced in a study of T cells in Graves' hyperthyroidism and ophthalmopathy. Amplified TCR beta CDR3 regions came from RNA transcripts. The primer set for the first-round RT-PCR of the TCR CDR3 was HTBI. TCRdb reprocessed the multiplex PCR reads with MiXCR, giving one entry per CDR3 protein. This table holds approximately 620,000 distinct CDR3 sequences, around 13% found once. The sample taken for sequencing was blood. Receptors were obtained from a woman in her 30s with Graves' hyperthyroidism that later progressed to Graves' ophthalmopathy.

This clonotype was seen only a few times. V is TRBV2 and J is TRBJ2-7, with 11 bases that match TRBD1. V was clipped by 6 bases and J by 6 bases; unmatched bases: 1. The germline gives CDR1 SNHLY, CDR2 FYNNEI. CDR3 size: 12 residues. CDR3 sequence: CASRGQGGEQYF. The CDR3 nucleotides read TGTGCCAGCAGGGGACAGGGGGGCGAGCAGTACTTC. The whole variable domain, remainder taken from reference TRBV2 and TRBJ2-7, is EPEVTQTPSHQVTQMGQEVILRCVPISNHLYFYWYRQILGQKVEFLVSFYNNEISEKSEIFDDQFSVERPDGSNFTLKIRSTKLEDSAMYFCASRGQGGEQYFGPGTRLTVT.

The CDR3 nucleotides are TGTGCCAGTACCCCCGGGACTAGCGGGGACTACTACAATGAGCAGTTCTTC. This codes for CASTPGTSGDYYNEQFF. The V call is TRBV19, the J call TRBJ2-1, with TRBD2 matching over 13 bases. This CDR3 spans 17 amino acids. The ends lost 7 bases at V and 3 bases at J; junction bases unmatched: 9. Germline V gene data show CDR1 as LNHDA and CDR2 as SQIVND (reference sequence).

The V call is TRBV5-6, the J call TRBJ2-1; D uncertain. The germline gives CDR1 SGHDT, CDR2 YYEEEE. The CDR3 has 14 residues. Trimming shortened V by 5 bases and J by 6 bases, and 15 bases separated the two germline ends. The DNA of the CDR3 is TGTGCCAGCAGGTATTACATGGGCCTCAATGAGCAGTTCTTC. Its protein is CASRYYMGLNEQFF. The full variable domain, with the rest looked up from reference TRBV5-6 and TRBJ2-1, is DAGVTQSPTHLIKTRGQQVTLRCSPKSGHDTVSWYQQALGQGPQFIFQYYEEEERQRGNFPDRFSGHQFPNYSSELNVNALLLGDSALYLCASRYYMGLNEQFFGPGTRLTVL.

This clonotype was seen repeatedly, ten times or more. The genes are TRBV30 and TRBJ1-1, with no clear D. Trimming shortened V by 1 base and J by 8 bases, and 8 bases separated the two germline ends. Germline V gene lookup returns CDR1 GTSNPN and CDR2 SVGIG (reference sequence). The CDR3 has 11 amino acids. CDR3 residues: CAWSGTYEAFF. CDR3 sequence (DNA): TGTGCCTGGAGTGGGACGTACGAAGCTTTCTTT.

This clonotype was detected ten times or more. The chain employs TRBV2 and TRBJ2-7; TRBD1 matches 10 bases. This CDR3 is 13 amino acids long. Germline V CDR1 and CDR2: SNHLY, FYNNEI. The V and J ends lost 5 bases and 5 bases, in that order; junction bases with no gene match: 3. The CDR3 region is CASSSGQGHEQYF. The CDR3 DNA sequence: TGTGCCAGCAGTTCGGGACAGGGGCACGAGCAGTACTTC.

A note on this clonotype: The conserved closing phenylalanine or tryptophan is absent in this CDR3, likely reflecting a read error. The chain uses TRBV27 and TRBJ2-7; 8 positions match TRBD2. Germline V gene sequence: CDR1 MNHEY, CDR2 SMNVEV (reference sequence). This CDR3 has 17 amino acids. Trimming cost V 6 bases and J 0 bases; bases outside gene matches: 13. CDR3 sequence reads: CASSRSGGGQSSYEQYS. CDR3 in DNA: TGTGCCAGCAGCCGATCGGGGGGGGGCCAAAGCTCCTACGAGCAGTACTCC.

V gene TRBV13 combines with J gene TRBJ1-4; 9 bases match TRBD1. The germline V gene encodes CDR1 PRHDT and CDR2 FYEKMQ (reference sequence). The junction had 8 bases not matched to a gene; V was cut back by 2 bases and J by 10 bases. The CDR3 length is 15 residues. As DNA, the CDR3 is TGTGCCAGCAGCTTAAGGGACAGGGCCCATGGAAAACTGTTTTTT. This codes for CASSLRDRAHGKLFF.

CDR3 region: CASSPKFGLAGTDTQYF. DNA of the CDR3: TGCGCCAGCAGCCCTAAATTCGGACTAGCGGGCACAGATACGCAGTATTTT. This chain uses TRBV4-1 with TRBJ2-3; 10 bases agree with TRBD2. Germline CDR1 and CDR2: MGHRA and YSYEKL. V trimming: 4 bases; J trimming: 1 base; junction bases outside the gene matches: 8. CDR3 length: 17 amino acids.

V and J are TRBV2 and TRBJ2-1, with D perhaps matching TRBD1 or TRBD2 (5 bases each). The germline V and J ends were trimmed by 8 bases and 8 bases, with 28 bases remaining between them. Germline CDR1 reads SNHLY; CDR2 reads FYNNEI. The CDR3 consists of 17 residues. The CDR3 region has the DNA TGTGCCAGCGAATCTCCAGCCGGGACCTCCCTAGCCGATGAGCAGTTCTTC. Protein: CASESPAGTSLADEQFF.

This clonotype has just a few counts. The rearrangement joins TRBV27 to TRBJ2-7; weak D call: TRBD1 (6 bases). Between the trimmed V and J ends, which lost 4 bases and 6 bases, there was a span of 13 bases. CDR1 is MNHEY, CDR2 SMNVEV, per germline (reference sequence). There are 13 residues in the CDR3. CDR3 amino acids: CASSYTGRSEQYF. CDR3 in DNA: TGTGCCAGCAGTTATACAGGGCGTAGCGAGCAGTACTTC.

This clonotype was seen only a few times. The chain carries TRBV30 and TRBJ2-3, with 8 bases identical to TRBD2. V gave up 4 bases and J gave up 3 bases; unmatched junction bases: 6. Germline V gene lookup returns CDR1 GTSNPN and CDR2 SVGIG (reference sequence). CDR3 length: 14 amino acids. CDR3 DNA sequence: TGTGCCTGGAAGAAGTTAGCGGGAACAGATACGCAGTATTTT. This sequence encodes CAWKKLAGTDTQYF.

This clonotype was counted ten times or more. The gene calls are TRBV30 and TRBJ2-7; D unresolved. Germline loops: CDR1 GTSNPN, CDR2 SVGIG (reference sequence). The length of the CDR3 is 11 residues. Trimming left V 3 bases short and J 4 bases short, with 7 bases between. The CDR3 spells CAWSTAYEQYF. CDR3 sequence (DNA): TGTGCCTGGAGCACAGCTTACGAGCAGTACTTC. Full variable domain (rest looked up from reference TRBV30 and TRBJ2-7): SQTIHQWPATLVQPVGSPLSLECTVEGTSNPNLYWYRQAAGRGLQLLFYSVGIGQISSEVPQNLSASRPQDRQFILSSKKLLLSDSGFYLCAWSTAYEQYFGPGTRLTVT.

This clonotype was seen repeatedly, ten times or more. The rearrangement joins TRBV6-1 to TRBJ2-5; D not certain. There are 14 residues in the CDR3. CDR1 is MNHNS, CDR2 SASEGT, per germline. Trimming stripped 2 bases from V and 5 bases from J, with 12 bases between. The CDR3 loop reads CASSEWELLETQYF. DNA for the CDR3: TGTGCCAGCAGTGAATGGGAACTCCTGGAGACCCAGTACTTC.

In its sample, this clonotype was seen many times. The V gene is TRBV6-1, the J gene TRBJ2-2, with 11 bases identical to TRBD2. V shed 2 bases and J 6 bases; nucleotides not matched to a gene: 8. Germline V CDR1 and CDR2: MNHNS, SASEGT. The CDR3 is 17 residues long. The CDR3, as DNA: TGTGCCAGCAGTGAAAATCTAGCGGGAGGTGTGGCCGGGGAGCTGTTTTTT. Protein product: CASSENLAGGVAGELFF.

This clonotype was counted between two and nine times. The rearrangement uses TRBV30 and TRBJ1-1, with D maybe TRBD1 (6 bases). V gave up 1 base and J gave up 0 bases, with 9 bases separating them. Germline assignment: CDR1 GTSNPN and CDR2 SVGIG (reference sequence). This CDR3 is built from 14 residues. The CDR3 region is CAWSGQALNTEAFF. For the CDR3, the DNA is TGTGCCTGGAGTGGACAGGCCTTGAACACTGAAGCTTTCTTT.

This clonotype showed up just a few times. The rearrangement links TRBV27 to TRBJ1-4; D is ambiguous. The CDR3 spans 16 residues. Germline V gene lookup returns CDR1 MNHEY and CDR2 SMNVEV (reference sequence). Trimming shortened V by 2 bases and J by 8 bases, and 18 bases separated the two germline ends. For the CDR3, the DNA is TGTGCCAGCAGTTTACGGCCCTTACGATTTAGGGAAAAACTGTTTTTT. Its protein product is CASSLRPLRFREKLFF.

Ten or more counts support this clonotype. This chain connects TRBV28 to TRBJ2-2; D remains unclear. V lost 3 bases and J 2 bases, leaving 13 bases between the germline ends. Germline V lookup: CDR1 MDHEN, CDR2 SYDVKM. The CDR3 is made up of 16 amino acids. CDR3 coding DNA: TGTGCCAGCAGTTTTTATGGGGATTCAAACACCGGGGAGCTGTTTTTT. Translation gives CASSFYGDSNTGELFF.

This clonotype was counted many times. The rearrangement uses TRBV28 and TRBJ2-7; a weak D match, TRBD1 (7 bases). Germline values: CDR1 MDHEN, CDR2 SYDVKM. The CDR3 length is 13 residues. V lost 6 bases, J lost 2 bases, and 11 bases lay in between. CDR3 region: CASSRGTAYEQYF. CDR3 in DNA: TGTGCCAGCAGCCGCGGGACAGCCTACGAGCAGTACTTC.

The table lists this clonotype with many counts. The chain links TRBV2 to TRBJ1-4; the D gene is possibly TRBD1 (6 bases). Per the germline V gene, CDR1 is SNHLY and CDR2 is FYNNEI. V shed 8 bases and J shed 7 bases, with 14 bases lying between them. The length of the CDR3 is 13 residues. For the CDR3, the DNA is TGTGCCAGCGCGGACAGCTGGACTGAAAAACTGTTTTTT. Its translation: CASADSWTEKLFF.

This clonotype was recorded at least ten times. This sequence joins TRBV10-3 and TRBJ1-6; D possibly corresponds to TRBD1 (6 bases). Germline V lookup: CDR1 ENHRY, CDR2 SYGVKD. The germline V and J ends were trimmed by 4 bases and 7 bases, with 8 bases remaining between them. This CDR3 comprises 13 residues. CDR3 sequence: CAISGQENSPLHF. The CDR3 DNA reads TGTGCCATCAGTGGACAGGAGAATTCACCCCTCCACTTT.

About this clonotype: This may be a read error, as it is one base from a much larger clone. V is TRBV18 and J is TRBJ1-1, with D unclear. The CDR3 has 15 amino acids. V dropped 3 bases and J dropped 1 base, with 12 bases sitting between them. Germline CDR1 KGHSH, CDR2 LQKENI. CDR3 in DNA: TGTGCCAGCTCACCCTTCCGGAGGGAGAACACTGAAGCTTTCTTT. Translated, it gives CASSPFRRENTEAFF.

This clonotype was observed a handful of times. The rearrangement uses TRBV4-3 and TRBJ2-1; either TRBD1 or TRBD2 may fit D (6 bases each). V was pared by 0 bases and J by 1 base, with 10 bases between. The CDR3 covers 16 residues. Germline lookup yields CDR1 LGHNA and CDR2 YSLEER. CDR3 in DNA: TGCGCCAGCAGCCAAGACGGGGGCCTGTCCTACAATGAGCAGTTCTTC. Protein: CASSQDGGLSYNEQFF.

There are a few counts of this clonotype. V is TRBV7-8 and J is TRBJ1-5; 9 positions agree with TRBD1. The germline gives CDR1 SGHVS, CDR2 FQNEAQ. The CDR3 covers 17 residues. Trimming removed 2 bases from V and 2 bases from J; junction bases left unmatched: 7. The CDR3 DNA follows: TGTGCCAGCAGCTTAAGTAGGACAGGGGTTGGCAATCAGCCCCAGCATTTT. It encodes CASSLSRTGVGNQPQHF.

This chain joins TRBV24-1 and TRBJ2-1; TRBD2 aligns across 10 bases. J was trimmed by 8 bases and V by 7 bases; bases with no gene match: 19. Germline V lookup: CDR1 KGHDR, CDR2 SFDVKD. The CDR3 is made up of 18 amino acids. The CDR3 sequence is CATRGGTGRSSGSHEQFF. The CDR3 bases are TGTGCCACCAGGGGTGGGACAGGAAGATCTAGCGGGAGTCATGAGCAGTTCTTC.

This clonotype was seen a few times. The chain links TRBV6-1 to TRBJ1-1; no firm D call. CDR3 size: 14 residues. Germline CDR1 MNHNS, CDR2 SASEGT. V was trimmed by 5 bases and J by 3 bases, leaving 13 bases between them. The CDR3 DNA reads as TGTGCCAGCAGTTACTTACTGGGGTACACTGAAGCTTTCTTT. Amino acid sequence: CASSYLLGYTEAFF.